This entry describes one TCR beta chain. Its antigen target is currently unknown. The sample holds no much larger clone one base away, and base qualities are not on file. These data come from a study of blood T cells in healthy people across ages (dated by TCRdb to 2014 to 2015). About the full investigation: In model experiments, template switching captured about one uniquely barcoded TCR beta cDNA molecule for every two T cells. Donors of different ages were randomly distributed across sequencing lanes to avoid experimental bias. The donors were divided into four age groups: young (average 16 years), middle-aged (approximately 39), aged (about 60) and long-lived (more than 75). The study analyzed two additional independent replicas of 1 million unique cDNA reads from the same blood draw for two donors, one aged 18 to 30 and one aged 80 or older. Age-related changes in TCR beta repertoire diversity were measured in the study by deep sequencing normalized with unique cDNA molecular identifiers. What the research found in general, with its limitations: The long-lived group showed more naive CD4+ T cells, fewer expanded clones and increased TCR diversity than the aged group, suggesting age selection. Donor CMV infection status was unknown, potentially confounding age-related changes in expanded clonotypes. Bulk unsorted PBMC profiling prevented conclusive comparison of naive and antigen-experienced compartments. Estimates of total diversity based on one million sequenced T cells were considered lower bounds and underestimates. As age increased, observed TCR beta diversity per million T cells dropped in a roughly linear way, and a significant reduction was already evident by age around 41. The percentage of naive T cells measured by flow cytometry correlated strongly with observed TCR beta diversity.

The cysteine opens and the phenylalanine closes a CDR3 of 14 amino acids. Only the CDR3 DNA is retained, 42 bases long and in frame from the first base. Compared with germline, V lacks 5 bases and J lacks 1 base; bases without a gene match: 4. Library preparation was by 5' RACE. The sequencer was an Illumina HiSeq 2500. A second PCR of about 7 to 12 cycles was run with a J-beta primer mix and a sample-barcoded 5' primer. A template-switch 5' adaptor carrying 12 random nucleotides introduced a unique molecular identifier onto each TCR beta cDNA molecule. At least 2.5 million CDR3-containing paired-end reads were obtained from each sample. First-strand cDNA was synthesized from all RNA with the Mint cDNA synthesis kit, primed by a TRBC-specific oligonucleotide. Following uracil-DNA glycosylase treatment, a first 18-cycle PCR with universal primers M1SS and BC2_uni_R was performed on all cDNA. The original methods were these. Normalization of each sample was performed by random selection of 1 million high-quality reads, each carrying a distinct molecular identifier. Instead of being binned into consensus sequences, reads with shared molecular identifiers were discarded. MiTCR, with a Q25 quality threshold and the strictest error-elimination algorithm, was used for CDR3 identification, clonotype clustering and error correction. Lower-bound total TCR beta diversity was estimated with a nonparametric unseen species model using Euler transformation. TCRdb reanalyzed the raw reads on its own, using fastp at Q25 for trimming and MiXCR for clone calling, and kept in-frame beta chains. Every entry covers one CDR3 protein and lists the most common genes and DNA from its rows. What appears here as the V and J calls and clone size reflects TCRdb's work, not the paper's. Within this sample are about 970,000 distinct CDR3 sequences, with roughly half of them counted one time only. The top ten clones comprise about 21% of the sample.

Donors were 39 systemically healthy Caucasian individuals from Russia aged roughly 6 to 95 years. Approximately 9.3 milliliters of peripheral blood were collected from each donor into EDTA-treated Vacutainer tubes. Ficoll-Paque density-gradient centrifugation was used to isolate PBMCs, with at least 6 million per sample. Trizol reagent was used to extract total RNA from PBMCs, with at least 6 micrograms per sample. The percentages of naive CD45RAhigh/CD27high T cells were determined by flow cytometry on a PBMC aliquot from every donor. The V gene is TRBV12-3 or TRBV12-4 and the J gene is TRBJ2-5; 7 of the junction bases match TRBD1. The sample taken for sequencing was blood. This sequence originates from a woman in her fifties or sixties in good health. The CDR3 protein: CASSRQGSQETQYF. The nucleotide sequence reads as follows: TGTGCCAGCAGTCGACAGGGATCCCAAGAGACCCAGTACTTC.